Only a few counts were recorded for the clone carrying this T cell receptor (delta chain). Germline loops: CDR1 GEAIGNYY, CDR2 EKD. V gave up 3 bases and J gave up 0 bases; unmatched junction bases: 10. The CDR3 has 17 amino acids. TCRdb re-processed the RT-PCR reads using CATT. The sample lists some 5,700 delta-chain clones, 8.5% to 10% occurring once. This sample stems from a study of gamma-delta T cells after stem cell transplantation. Sequencing used gamma-delta T cells. The TCR originated in a human donor. It is not recorded whose cells these are; they may come from a transplant donor. The rearrangement links TRDV2 to TRDJ1; TRDD3 agrees at 9 bases. CDR3 coding DNA: TGTGCCTGTGACCCGCTGGGGGATCAGGAAAACACCGATAAACTCATCTTT. Protein product: CACDPLGDQENTDKLIF.